The 16 T cell receptor beta chains given below trace back to one sample, sequenced in a study of T cells in pancreatic ductal adenocarcinoma (dated by TCRdb to 2016 to 2017). Libraries were constructed by the immunoSEQ multiplex PCR assay. In TCRdb, the immuneACCESS table is reduced to in-frame sequences with V and J assigned. These tables do not hold every clone; where another copy was compared, an unresolved V gene accounts for under half, and the others remain unexplained. This sample holds over 100,000 clones; about 95% were observed only once. The ten most abundant clones make up approximately 3.1% of the sample. Selected pancreatic ductal adenocarcinoma patients had undergone surgery without neoadjuvant therapy. The source material was PBMCs. These receptors all stem from a human donor with pancreatic ductal adenocarcinoma.

The chain employs TRBV7-9 and TRBJ2-5; D might be TRBD1 (6 bases). The length of the CDR3 is 13 residues. The ends were cut back, 4 bases at V and 5 bases at J, with 11 bases in the middle. Germline V gives CDR1 SEHNR, CDR2 FQNEAQ (reference sequence). The CDR3: CASSSRGPETQYF. In nucleotides, the CDR3 is TGTGCCAGCAGCTCCAGGGGTCCGGAGACCCAGTACTTC.

V and J are TRBV9 and TRBJ2-1; 11 bases match TRBD2. V lost 3 bases and J lost 5; bases outside the gene matches: 7. The CDR3 has 16 amino acids. CDR1 is SGDLS, CDR2 YYNGEE, per germline. The CDR3 sequence: CASSGTGTSGNNEQFF. The CDR3 DNA reads as TGTGCCAGCAGCGGCACCGGGACTAGCGGAAACAATGAGCAGTTCTTC.

The genes are TRBV30 and TRBJ2-7; TRBD2 aligns across 13 bases. J was trimmed by 7 bases and V by 8 bases; bases with no gene match: 5. This CDR3 has 12 residues. Germline V gives CDR1 GTSNPN, CDR2 SVGIG (reference sequence). Written as DNA, the CDR3 is TGTGCCCTGGGACTAGCGGGAATTGAGCAGTACTTC. It specifies CALGLAGIEQYF. The whole variable domain, filled in from reference TRBV30 and TRBJ2-7, reads SQTIHQWPATLVQPVGSPLSLECTVEGTSNPNLYWYRQAAGRGLQLLFYSVGIGQISSEVPQNLSASRPQDRQFILSSKKLLLSDSGFYLCALGLAGIEQYFGPGTRLTVT.

This CDR3 is CSVAGVPEDTQYF. The CDR3 DNA sequence: TGCAGCGTTGCGGGGGTGCCGGAGGATACGCAGTATTTT. This chain connects TRBV29-1 to TRBJ2-3, with a tentative D call TRBD2 (6 bases). V was cut by 4 bases and J by 6 bases, with 14 bases left in between. The germline V gene encodes CDR1 SQVTM and CDR2 ANQGSEA. The CDR3 runs to 13 residues.

This chain uses TRBV5-1 with TRBJ1-1, with D uncertain. From germline, CDR1 is SGHRS and CDR2 YFSETQ. Trimming left V 4 bases short and J 3 bases short, with 7 bases between. The CDR3 runs to 12 residues. CDR3 sequence: CASSAPDTEAFF. CDR3 bases: TGCGCCAGCAGCGCCCCGGACACTGAAGCTTTCTTT.

The CDR3 is CASTVGGTNEKLFF. The CDR3 nucleotides are TGTGCCAGCACCGTCGGGGGTACTAATGAAAAACTGTTTTTT. V and J are TRBV7-9 and TRBJ1-4; a possible D gene is TRBD1 (5 bases). This CDR3 contains 14 residues. Germline V lookup: CDR1 SEHNR, CDR2 FQNEAQ (reference sequence). V shed 7 bases and J shed 2 bases, with 11 bases lying between them.

The rearrangement links TRBV19 to TRBJ1-2; 9 bases map to TRBD1. This CDR3 has 17 amino acids. V lost 5 bases and J lost 4; bases outside the gene matches: 14. CDR1 is LNHDA and CDR2 is SQIVND in the germline V gene (reference sequence). The CDR3, as DNA: TGTGCCAGTAGTCCTAGCACAGGGGGCGCCTCGCCCTATGGCTACACCTTC. Protein product: CASSPSTGGASPYGYTF.

This chain links TRBV7-2 with TRBJ2-4; tentative D call: TRBD2 (6 bases). The CDR3 loop spans 16 amino acids. Germline V gene lookup returns CDR1 SGHTA and CDR2 FQGNSA. Trimming cost V 3 bases and J 5 bases, with 17 bases left between them. CDR3 region: CASSFFSVTRENIQYF. In DNA, the CDR3 is TGTGCCAGCAGCTTTTTTAGCGTGACTAGGGAAAACATTCAGTACTTC.

V and J are TRBV18 and TRBJ2-7, with D unclear. The CDR3 has 14 amino acids. The V end lost 6 bases, the J end lost 0 bases, and 12 bases lay between the germline ends. Per germline, CDR1 KGHSH and CDR2 LQKENI. The CDR3 DNA reads TGTGCCAGCTCCCCTCAGGAACCCTCCTACGAGCAGTACTTC. It encodes CASSPQEPSYEQYF.

This clone came up once. The missing conserved phenylalanine or tryptophan at the end of this CDR3 makes a read error likely. Because the CDR3's place on the DNA is in doubt, the DNA is left out and the CDR3 is given as listed by TCRdb. This chain connects TRBV12-2 to TRBJ1-2; TRBD1, the D gene given by the table, was not confirmed from the DNA. TRBV12-2 is marked as a pseudogene. The CDR3 adds up to 14 amino acids, both ends counted. The CDR3 region is CASRFTSPFRGEYY.

The chain has TRBV30 and TRBJ1-1; D unresolved. Germline CDR1 is GTSNPN and CDR2 is SVGIG (reference sequence). The CDR3 spans 14 residues. V was trimmed by 0 bases and J by 5 bases, leaving 13 bases between them. CDR3 in amino acids: CAWSVREGVTEAFF. CDR3 sequence (DNA): TGTGCCTGGAGTGTACGAGAGGGTGTAACTGAAGCTTTCTTT.

The chain links TRBV30 to TRBJ1-4; D remains ambiguous. CDR1 and CDR2 from the germline V gene are GTSNPN and SVGIG (reference sequence). V was cut by 4 bases and J by 0 bases, with 24 bases left in between. The CDR3 is made up of 19 amino acids. CDR3 in amino acids: CAWTANRETRVATNEKLFF. The CDR3 region has the DNA TGTGCCTGGACCGCAAACCGGGAGACGAGGGTTGCAACTAATGAAAAACTGTTTTTT.

The rearrangement links TRBV7-9 to TRBJ2-3; the match to TRBD2 covers 7 bases. Trimming at V came to 8 bases and at J to 1 base, leaving 6 bases not matched to a gene. The CDR3 has 14 residues. Germline CDR1 SEHNR, CDR2 FQNEAQ (reference sequence). The CDR3 DNA reads as TGTGCCAGCTCGGGGGGTTGGGGCACAGATACGCAGTATTTT. This codes for CASSGGWGTDTQYF. Variable domain in full (rest from reference TRBV7-9 and TRBJ2-3): DTGVSQNPRHKITKRGQNVTFRCDPISEHNRLYWYRQTLGQGPEFLTYFQNEAQLEKSRLLSDRFSAERPKGSFSTLEIQRTEQGDSAMYLCASSGGWGTDTQYFGPGTRLTVL.

The rearrangement joins TRBV5-1 to TRBJ2-2, with D unresolved. This CDR3 contains 14 residues. Germline V CDR1 and CDR2: SGHRS, YFSETQ. V lost 0 bases and J lost 6, with 9 bases in between. The CDR3 region is CASSLESSPGELFF. CDR3 sequence (DNA): TGCGCCAGCAGCTTGGAGAGTAGCCCCGGGGAGCTGTTTTTT.

This chain joins TRBV18 and TRBJ2-5, with 9 positions matching TRBD1. The CDR3 has 15 residues. The germline gives CDR1 KGHSH, CDR2 LQKENI. Losses at the gene ends were 6 bases for V and 4 bases for J; bases not matched to a gene: 9. Written as DNA, the CDR3 is TGTGCCAGCTCTCCTCCGGGACAGGGAGGAGAGACCCAGTACTTC. This gives the protein CASSPPGQGGETQYF.

The rearrangement links TRBV27 to TRBJ2-1; 7 bases are a match to TRBD2. CDR3 length equals 14 residues. The V segment lost 6 bases and the J segment 5 bases; nucleotides outside the gene matches: 7. Germline V lookup: CDR1 MNHEY, CDR2 SMNVEV (reference sequence). CDR3 nucleotides: TGTGCCAGCAGCCCACGAGGGACTAACAATGAGCAGTTCTTC. This gives the protein CASSPRGTNNEQFF.